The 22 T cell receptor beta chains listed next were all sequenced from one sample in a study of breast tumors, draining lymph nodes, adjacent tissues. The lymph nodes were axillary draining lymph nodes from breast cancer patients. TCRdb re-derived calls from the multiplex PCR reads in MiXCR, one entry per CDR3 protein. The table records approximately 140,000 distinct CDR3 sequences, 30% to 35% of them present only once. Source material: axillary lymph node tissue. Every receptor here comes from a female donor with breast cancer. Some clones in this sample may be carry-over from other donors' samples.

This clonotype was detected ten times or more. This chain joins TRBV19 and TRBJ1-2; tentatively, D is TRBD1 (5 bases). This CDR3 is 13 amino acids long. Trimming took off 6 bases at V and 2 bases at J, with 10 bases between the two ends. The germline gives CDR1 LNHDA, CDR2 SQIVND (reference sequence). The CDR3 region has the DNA TGTGCCAGTAGGTCAAGGGACAACTATGGCTACACCTTC. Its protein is CASRSRDNYGYTF. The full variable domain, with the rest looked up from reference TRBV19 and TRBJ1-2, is DGGITQSPKYLFRKEGQNVTLSCEQNLNHDAMYWYRQDPGQGLRLIYYSQIVNDFQKGDIAEGYSVSREKKESFPLTVTSAQKNPTAFYLCASRSRDNYGYTFGSGTRLTVV.

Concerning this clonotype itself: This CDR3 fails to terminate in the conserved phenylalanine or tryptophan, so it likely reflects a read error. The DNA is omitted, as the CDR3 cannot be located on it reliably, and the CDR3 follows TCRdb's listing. CDR3 loop: CASRPGTGVYEGYPL. V gene TRBV7-9 combines with J gene TRBJ1-2; TRBD1 is the table's D call and was not checked against the DNA. Per the germline V gene, CDR1 is SEHNR and CDR2 is FQNEAQ (reference sequence). The CDR3 sequence runs 15 residues, both termini included.

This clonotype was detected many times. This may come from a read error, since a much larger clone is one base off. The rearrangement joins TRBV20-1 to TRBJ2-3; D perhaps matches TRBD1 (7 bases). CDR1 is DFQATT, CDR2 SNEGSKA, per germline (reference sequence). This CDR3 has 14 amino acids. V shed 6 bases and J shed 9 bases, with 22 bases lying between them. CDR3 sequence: CSAQARGDRATQYF. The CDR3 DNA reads TGCAGTGCACAGGCCAGGGGGGACCGGGCGACGCAGTATTTT.

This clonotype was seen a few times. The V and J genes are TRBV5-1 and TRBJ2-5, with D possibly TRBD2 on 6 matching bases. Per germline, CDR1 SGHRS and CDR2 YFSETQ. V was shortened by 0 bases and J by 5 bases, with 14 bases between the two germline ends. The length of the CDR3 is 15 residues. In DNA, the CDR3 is TGCGCCAGCAGCTTGGCTGGGGGGAGGAGCGAGACCCAGTACTTC. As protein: CASSLAGGRSETQYF.

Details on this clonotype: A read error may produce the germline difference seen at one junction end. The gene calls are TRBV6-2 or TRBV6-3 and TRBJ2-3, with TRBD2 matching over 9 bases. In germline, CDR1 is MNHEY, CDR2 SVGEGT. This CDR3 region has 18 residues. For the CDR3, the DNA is TGTGCCAGCAGTCACTCGACAGCGGGGGGTTCCCCCCGGGGGGAGCAGTATTTT. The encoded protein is CASSHSTAGGSPRGEQYF.

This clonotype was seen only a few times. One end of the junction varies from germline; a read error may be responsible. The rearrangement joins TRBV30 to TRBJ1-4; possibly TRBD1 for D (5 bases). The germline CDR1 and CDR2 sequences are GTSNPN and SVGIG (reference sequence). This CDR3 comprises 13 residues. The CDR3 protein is CTWSAGPEEKLFF. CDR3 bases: TGTACCTGGAGTGCGGGGCCGGAGGAAAAACTGTTTTTT.

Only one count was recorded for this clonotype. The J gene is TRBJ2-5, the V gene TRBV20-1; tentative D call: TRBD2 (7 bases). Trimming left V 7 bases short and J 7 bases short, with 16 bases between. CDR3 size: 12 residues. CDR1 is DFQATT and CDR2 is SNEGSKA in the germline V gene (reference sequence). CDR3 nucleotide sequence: TGCAGTGTCCTCAGGGGAGGGTCGACCCAGTACTTC. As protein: CSVLRGGSTQYF.

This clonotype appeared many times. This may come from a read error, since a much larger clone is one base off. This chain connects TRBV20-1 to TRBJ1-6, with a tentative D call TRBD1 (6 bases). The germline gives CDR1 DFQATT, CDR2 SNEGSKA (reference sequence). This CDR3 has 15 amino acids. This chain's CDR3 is CSAYRESSYTSPLHF. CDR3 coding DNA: TGCAGTGCTTACAGGGAAAGCTCCTATACTTCACCCCTCCACTTT.

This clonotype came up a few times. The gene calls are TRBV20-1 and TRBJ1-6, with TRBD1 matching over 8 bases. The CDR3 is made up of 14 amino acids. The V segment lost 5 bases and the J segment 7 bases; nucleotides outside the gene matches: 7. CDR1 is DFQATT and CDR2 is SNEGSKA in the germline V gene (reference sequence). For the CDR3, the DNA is TGCAGTGCTCGCCGGACAGGGAGAAATTCACCCCTCCACTTT. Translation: CSARRTGRNSPLHF.

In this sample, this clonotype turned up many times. CDR3 residues: CASLDRGSSYEQYF. As DNA, the CDR3 is TGTGCCAGCCTGGACAGGGGGTCCTCCTACGAGCAGTACTTC. The chain joins TRBV18 to TRBJ2-7, with 10 nucleotides matching TRBD1. The germline gives CDR1 KGHSH, CDR2 LQKENI. J gave up 0 bases and V 8 bases, and 4 bases lay outside the gene matches. CDR3 length: 14 amino acids.

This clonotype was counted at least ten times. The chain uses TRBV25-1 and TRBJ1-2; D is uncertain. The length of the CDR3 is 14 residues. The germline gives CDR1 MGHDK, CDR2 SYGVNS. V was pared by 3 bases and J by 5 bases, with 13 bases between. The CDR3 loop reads CASSDPGRSYGYTF. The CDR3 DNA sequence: TGTGCCAGCAGTGACCCAGGACGGAGTTATGGCTACACCTTC.

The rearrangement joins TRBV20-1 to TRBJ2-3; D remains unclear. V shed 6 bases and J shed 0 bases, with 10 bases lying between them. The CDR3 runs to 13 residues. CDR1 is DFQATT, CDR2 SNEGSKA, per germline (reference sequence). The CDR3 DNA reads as TGCAGTGCAAAGTCATATAGCACAGATACGCAGTATTTT. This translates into CSAKSYSTDTQYF.

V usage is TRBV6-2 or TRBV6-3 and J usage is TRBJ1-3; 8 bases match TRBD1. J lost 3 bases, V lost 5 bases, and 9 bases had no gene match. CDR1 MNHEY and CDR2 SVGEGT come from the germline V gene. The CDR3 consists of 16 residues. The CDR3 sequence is CASSLRGPVFGNTIYF. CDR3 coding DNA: TGTGCCAGCAGTCTCAGGGGGCCAGTCTTTGGAAACACCATATATTTT.

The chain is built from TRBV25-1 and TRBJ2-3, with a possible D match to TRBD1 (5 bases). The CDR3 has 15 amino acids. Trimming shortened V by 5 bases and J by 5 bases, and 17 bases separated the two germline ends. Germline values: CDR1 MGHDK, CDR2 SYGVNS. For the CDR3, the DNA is TGTGCCAGCAGTTTCGAGTGGGGCATGTTAGATACGCAGTATTTT. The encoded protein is CASSFEWGMLDTQYF.

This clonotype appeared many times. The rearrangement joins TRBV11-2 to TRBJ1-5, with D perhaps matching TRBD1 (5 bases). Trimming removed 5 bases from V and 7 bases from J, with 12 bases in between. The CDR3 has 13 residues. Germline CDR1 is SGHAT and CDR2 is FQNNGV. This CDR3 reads CASSGDLGQPQHF. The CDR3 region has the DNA TGTGCCAGCAGCGGGGACCTGGGGCAGCCCCAGCATTTT.

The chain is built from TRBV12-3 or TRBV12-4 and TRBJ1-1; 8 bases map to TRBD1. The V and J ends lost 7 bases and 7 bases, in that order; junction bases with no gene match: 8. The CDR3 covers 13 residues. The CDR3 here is CASTNQGASEAFF. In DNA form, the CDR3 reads TGTGCCAGCACCAACCAGGGGGCAAGTGAAGCTTTCTTT.

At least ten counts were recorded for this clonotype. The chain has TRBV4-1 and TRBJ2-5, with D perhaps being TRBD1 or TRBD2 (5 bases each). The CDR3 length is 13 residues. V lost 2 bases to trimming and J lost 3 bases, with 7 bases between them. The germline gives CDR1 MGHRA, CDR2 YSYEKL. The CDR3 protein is CASSQRGEETQYF. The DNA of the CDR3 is TGCGCCAGCAGCCAAAGGGGAGAAGAGACCCAGTACTTC.

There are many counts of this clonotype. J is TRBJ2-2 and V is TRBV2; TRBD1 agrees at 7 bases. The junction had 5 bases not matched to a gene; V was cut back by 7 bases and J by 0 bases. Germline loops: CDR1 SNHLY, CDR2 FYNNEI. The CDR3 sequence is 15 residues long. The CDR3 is CASKGAGTNTGELFF. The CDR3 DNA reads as TGTGCCAGCAAGGGGGCAGGGACGAACACCGGGGAGCTGTTTTTT. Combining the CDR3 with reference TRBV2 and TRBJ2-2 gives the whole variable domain EPEVTQTPSHQVTQMGQEVILRCVPISNHLYFYWYRQILGQKVEFLVSFYNNEISEKSEIFDDQFSVERPDGSNFTLKIRSTKLEDSAMYFCASKGAGTNTGELFFGEGSRLTVL.

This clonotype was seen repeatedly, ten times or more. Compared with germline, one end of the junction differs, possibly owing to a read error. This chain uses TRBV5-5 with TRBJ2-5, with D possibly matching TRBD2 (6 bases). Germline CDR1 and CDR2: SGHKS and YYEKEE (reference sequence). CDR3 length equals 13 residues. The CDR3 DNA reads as TGCGCCAGCAGCTTGGGGGGTACAGAGACCCAGTACTTC. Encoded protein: CASSLGGTETQYF. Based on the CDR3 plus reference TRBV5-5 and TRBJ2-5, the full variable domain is DAGVTQSPTHLIKTRGQQVTLRCSPISGHKSVSWYQQVLGQGPQFIFQYYEKEERGRGNFPDRFSARQFPNYSSELNVNALLLGDSALYLCASSLGGTETQYFGPGTRLLVL.

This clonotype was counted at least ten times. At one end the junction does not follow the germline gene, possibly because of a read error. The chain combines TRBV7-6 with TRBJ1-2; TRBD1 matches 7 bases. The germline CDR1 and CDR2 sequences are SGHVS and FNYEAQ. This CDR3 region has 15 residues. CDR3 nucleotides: TGTGCCAGCAGCCCGGCCGGGACAGAAGACTATGGCTACCCCTTC. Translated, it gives CASSPAGTEDYGYPF.

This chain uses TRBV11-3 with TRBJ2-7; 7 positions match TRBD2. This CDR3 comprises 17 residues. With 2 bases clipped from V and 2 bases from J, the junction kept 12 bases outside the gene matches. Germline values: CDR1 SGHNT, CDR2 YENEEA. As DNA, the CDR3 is TGTGCCAGCAGCTTACATCACTACTCGCGGGGGACCTACGAGCAGTACGTC. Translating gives CASSLHHYSRGTYEQYV.

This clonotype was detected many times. In DNA form, the CDR3 reads TGCGCCAGCAGCCCCCTGCAAACAGGGAACACCGGGGAGCTGTTTTTT. This encodes CASSPLQTGNTGELFF. This sequence joins TRBV5-1 and TRBJ2-2; D is possibly TRBD1 (5 bases). V dropped 4 bases and J dropped 1 base, with 14 bases sitting between them. Germline V CDR1 and CDR2: SGHRS, YFSETQ. CDR3 length: 16 residues.